This TCR beta chain was sequenced in a study of T cells in Graves' hyperthyroidism and ophthalmopathy. TCR beta CDR3 regions were amplified from RNA. Carried out on the TCR CDR3, a first-round RT-PCR used the HTBI primer set. Via MiXCR, TCRdb re-called the multiplex PCR reads, giving one row per CDR3 protein. The sample contains about 500,000 distinct CDR3 sequences, about 16% of which appear only once. Trimming took 3 bases from V and 0 from J, leaving 6 bases between them. This CDR3 region has 14 residues. From germline, CDR1 is DFQATT and CDR2 SNEGSKA (reference sequence). Each diagnosis was grounded in clinical symptoms, serum thyroxine and TRAb, thyroid ultrasound, and orbital computed tomography.

The receptor was derived from a woman in her twenties or thirties with Graves' ophthalmopathy. This sequence joins TRBV20-1 and TRBJ2-6; no definite D call. Material: blood. The CDR3 coding sequence is TGCAGTGCTAGTAGGGACTCTGGGGCCAACGTCCTGACTTTC. Translated, it gives CSASRDSGANVLTF.